This T cell receptor (beta chain) is from a study of CD8+CD57+ T cells in acquired aplastic anemia. The template for TCR beta VDJ and CDR3 sequence profiling was genomic DNA. TCRdb fed the reads into MiXCR, producing one record per CDR3 protein. Here the sample spans approximately 120,000 distinct CDR3 sequences, about 43% being singletons. This CDR3 contains 13 residues. Germline CDR1 KGHSH, CDR2 LQKENI. V shed 6 bases, J shed 3 bases, and the junction held 5 bases outside the gene matches. Patients included in sequencing had previously demonstrated CD8+CD57+ cell expansion by flow cytometry. There are many counts of this clonotype.

The sample comprised sorted CD4+, CD8+, or CD8+CD57+ T cells (not recorded which) from PBMCs. J is TRBJ2-7 and V is TRBV18, with 7 bases fitting TRBD1. The source of this sequence is a human donor with aplastic anemia. DNA of the CDR3: TGTGCCAGCTCGCTAAGGGACAGCTACGAGCAGTACGTC. Residues: CASSLRDSYEQYV.